The 29 T cell receptor beta chains given below trace back to one sample, sequenced in a study of blood T cell repertoires in COVID-19. This table comes from immunoSEQ multiplex PCR, and its TCRdb copy is limited to in-frame clones, with some not included. The sample has approximately 100,000 clones, roughly four fifths seen once. Source material: peripheral blood. All receptors derive from a man aged 60 to 69 with acute or convalescent COVID-19.

The chain couples TRBV7-2 to TRBJ2-1, with 7 positions matching TRBD1. The V and J ends lost 1 base and 4 bases, in that order; junction bases with no gene match: 4. The CDR3 loop spans 15 amino acids. Germline V gene data show CDR1 as SGHTA and CDR2 as FQGNSA. CDR3 amino acids: CASSLGQGPYNEQFF. CDR3 DNA: TGTGCCAGCAGCTTAGGACAGGGCCCATACAATGAGCAGTTCTTC.

This clone was seen once. V and J are TRBV13 and TRBJ2-1, with 15 bases lining up with TRBD2. The CDR3 extends over 21 amino acids. Per the germline V gene, CDR1 is PRHDT and CDR2 is FYEKMQ (reference sequence). The trim removed 0 bases at V and 0 bases at J, leaving 9 bases unmatched. CDR3 sequence reads: CASSLGLGTSGRSSSYNEQFF. In DNA, the CDR3 is TGTGCCAGCAGCTTAGGCCTAGGGACTAGCGGGAGGTCGAGCTCCTACAATGAGCAGTTCTTC.

V and J are TRBV28 and TRBJ1-1; 7 bases are shared with TRBD1. Germline V lookup: CDR1 MDHEN, CDR2 SYDVKM. The ends lost 3 bases at V and 5 bases at J; junction bases unmatched: 9. This CDR3 spans 15 amino acids. The CDR3 DNA follows: TGTGCCAGCAGTTTGGGGAGGACAGGAAGTACTGAAGCTTTCTTT. Translating gives CASSLGRTGSTEAFF.

The J gene is TRBJ2-2, the V gene TRBV28; 10 positions match TRBD2. The CDR3 extends over 17 amino acids. Germline V lookup: CDR1 MDHEN, CDR2 SYDVKM. V was pared by 4 bases and J by 1 base, with 6 bases of the junction left unmatched. The chain's CDR3 is CASSSSLAGQNTGELFF. CDR3 in DNA: TGTGCCAGCAGTTCCTCACTAGCGGGACAGAACACCGGGGAGCTGTTTTTT.

The genes are TRBV7-6 and TRBJ2-1, with 11 bases aligning to TRBD2. The V and J ends lost 5 bases and 8 bases, in that order; junction bases with no gene match: 8. This CDR3 comprises 15 residues. Germline loops: CDR1 SGHVS, CDR2 FNYEAQ. CDR3 region: CASSTGLAVNHEQFF. The CDR3 nucleotides read TGTGCCAGCAGCACGGGACTAGCGGTGAATCATGAGCAGTTCTTC.

This chain links TRBV5-4 with TRBJ1-1, with no clear D. The CDR3 contains 12 residues. Between the trimmed V and J ends, which lost 5 bases and 1 base, there was a span of 6 bases. Germline CDR1 and CDR2: SGHNT and YYREEE (reference sequence). Here the CDR3 reads CASSWRNTEAFF. CDR3 in DNA: TGTGCCAGCAGTTGGAGGAACACTGAAGCTTTCTTT.

The chain uses TRBV7-2 and TRBJ1-2, with D tentatively TRBD1 (6 bases). Trimming pared 1 base from V and 0 bases from J, leaving 9 bases between. This CDR3 is 15 amino acids long. Germline CDR1 reads SGHTA; CDR2 reads FQGNSA. CDR3 DNA: TGTGCCAGCAGCTTAGGACAGGCTTCTAACTATGGCTACACCTTC. Amino acids: CASSLGQASNYGYTF.

V is TRBV20-1 and J is TRBJ2-1; 9 bases are a match to TRBD2. The CDR3 sequence is 15 residues long. Germline CDR1 is DFQATT and CDR2 is SNEGSKA (reference sequence). V was pared by 3 bases and J by 10 bases, with 13 bases of the junction left unmatched. The CDR3 coding sequence is TGCAGTGCTAGTCCTCGACTAGCGGTACTGGGGGAGCAGTTCTTC. Protein sequence: CSASPRLAVLGEQFF.

The chain couples TRBV2 to TRBJ2-2; D may be TRBD1 (6 bases). This CDR3 contains 13 residues. Trimming pared 10 bases from V and 2 bases from J, leaving 11 bases between. Germline-derived CDR1 and CDR2 are SNHLY and FYNNEI. The CDR3 spells CAKRDTNTGELFF. As DNA, the CDR3 is TGTGCCAAACGGGACACCAACACCGGGGAGCTGTTTTTT.

The genes are TRBV5-1 and TRBJ2-2, with 8 bases that match TRBD1. The CDR3 totals 18 residues. Trimming at V came to 4 bases and at J to 1 base, leaving 12 bases not matched to a gene. Germline values: CDR1 SGHRS, CDR2 YFSETQ. The chain's CDR3 is CASSLGPRGTGNTGELFF. The CDR3 DNA reads TGCGCCAGCAGCCTGGGCCCCCGGGGGACAGGGAACACCGGGGAGCTGTTTTTT.

The chain carries TRBV7-6 and TRBJ2-3; unclear D gene. Trimming removed 1 base from V and 0 bases from J, with 8 bases in between. CDR1 is SGHVS and CDR2 is FNYEAQ in the germline V gene. The CDR3 covers 15 residues. CDR3: CASSLGTRSTDTQYF. Written as DNA, the CDR3 is TGTGCCAGCAGCTTAGGCACGCGGAGCACAGATACGCAGTATTTT.

The rearrangement uses TRBV28 and TRBJ2-7; D gene uncertain. V was cut by 11 bases and J by 3 bases, with 11 bases left in between. Germline CDR1 reads MDHEN; CDR2 reads SYDVKM. This CDR3 spans 11 amino acids. The CDR3: CASSPGYEQYF. The CDR3, as DNA: TGTGCCTCAAGTCCGGGCTACGAGCAGTACTTC.

This clone was counted once. This chain uses TRBV7-9 with TRBJ1-4; maybe TRBD1 (5 bases). Trimming shortened V by 3 bases and J by 3 bases, and 8 bases separated the two germline ends. Germline V gene lookup returns CDR1 SEHNR and CDR2 FQNEAQ (reference sequence). The CDR3 loop spans 14 amino acids. DNA for the CDR3: TGTGCCAGCAGCTTGTCAGGGTCTAATGAAAAACTGTTTTTT. This codes for CASSLSGSNEKLFF. Variable domain in full (rest from reference TRBV7-9 and TRBJ1-4): DTGVSQNPRHKITKRGQNVTFRCDPISEHNRLYWYRQTLGQGPEFLTYFQNEAQLEKSRLLSDRFSAERPKGSFSTLEIQRTEQGDSAMYLCASSLSGSNEKLFFGSGTQLSVL.

The chain joins TRBV21-1 to TRBJ2-5; the table assigns TRBD2, which was not confirmed against the DNA. TRBV21-1 is annotated as a pseudogene. This CDR3 spans 14 amino acids. CDR3 amino acids: CASRPRTEQETQYF. The CDR3 DNA sequence: TGTGCCAGCAGACCAAGGACTGAGCAAGAGACCCAGTACTTC.

Here the CDR3 DNA reads TGTGCCAGCTCACCCGACAGGGGAGGAGAGACCCAGTACTTC. Translation: CASSPDRGGETQYF. V is TRBV18 and J is TRBJ2-5; 8 bases align to TRBD1. The CDR3 totals 14 residues. The germline CDR1 and CDR2 sequences are KGHSH and LQKENI. V dropped 3 bases and J dropped 4; count of bases not matched to a gene: 4.

The rearrangement uses TRBV9 and TRBJ1-3, with D possibly matching TRBD1 (5 bases). Germline CDR1 SGDLS, CDR2 YYNGEE. The CDR3 is made up of 16 amino acids. V lost 0 bases and J 2 bases, leaving 12 bases between the germline ends. CDR3: CASSVGGGRAGNTIYF. The CDR3 bases are TGTGCCAGCAGCGTAGGGGGTGGCAGGGCTGGAAACACCATATATTTT.

The V call is TRBV9, the J call TRBJ2-5, with a weak D call TRBD2 (5 bases). The CDR3 runs to 13 residues. The V and J ends lost 3 bases and 2 bases respectively, with 8 bases between them. Germline values: CDR1 SGDLS, CDR2 YYNGEE. Here the CDR3 reads CASSGGRQETQYF. The CDR3 DNA follows: TGTGCCAGCAGCGGTGGGAGACAAGAGACCCAGTACTTC.

The J gene is TRBJ2-7, the V gene TRBV10-3; 9 bases are a match to TRBD1. The CDR3 contains 15 residues. Germline V lookup: CDR1 ENHRY, CDR2 SYGVKD. With 0 bases clipped from V and 4 bases from J, the junction kept 4 bases outside the gene matches. This chain's CDR3 is CAISESSGTGYEQYF. Here the CDR3 DNA reads TGTGCCATCAGTGAGTCCTCCGGGACAGGGTACGAGCAGTACTTC.

The chain links TRBV7-9 to TRBJ2-5; no definite D call. The CDR3 runs 12 residues. The ends were cut back, 5 bases at V and 7 bases at J, with 11 bases in the middle. Germline CDR1 reads SEHNR; CDR2 reads FQNEAQ (reference sequence). CDR3 DNA: TGTGCCAGCAGCGAAACCTATGGGACCCAGTACTTC. Amino acid sequence: CASSETYGTQYF.

The chain joins TRBV7-8 to TRBJ1-1; D gene ambiguous. This CDR3 has 15 amino acids. Between the trimmed V and J ends, which lost 2 bases and 1 base, there was a span of 11 bases. CDR1 is SGHVS and CDR2 is FQNEAQ in the germline V gene. The CDR3 nucleotides read TGTGCCAGCAGCTTACGGCAGGCGTCGAACACTGAAGCTTTCTTT. Translating gives CASSLRQASNTEAFF.

Note on this clone: One end of the junction varies from germline; a read error may be responsible. The CDR3 nucleotides read TGTGCCAGCAGTCAAGCTTCCCTTAGCTCCTATAATTCACCCCTCCACTTT. Translated, it gives CASSQASLSSYNSPLHF. The gene calls are TRBV2 and TRBJ1-6; D gene uncertain. This CDR3 comprises 17 residues. The germline CDR1 and CDR2 sequences are SNHLY and FYNNEI.

The CDR3: CASLTGRDADTQYF. The CDR3, as DNA: TGTGCCAGCCTCACGGGGAGGGACGCAGATACGCAGTATTTT. V usage is TRBV28 and J usage is TRBJ2-3; TRBD2 aligns across 7 bases. The CDR3 covers 14 residues. In germline, CDR1 is MDHEN, CDR2 SYDVKM. Trimming cost V 8 bases and J 4 bases; bases outside gene matches: 9.

This chain joins TRBV9 and TRBJ2-7; tentatively, D is TRBD1 (8 bases). The V end was cut by 3 bases, the J end by 6 bases, with 25 bases between. The CDR3 is made up of 17 amino acids. Per the germline V gene, CDR1 is SGDLS and CDR2 is YYNGEE. CDR3 bases: TGTGCCAGCAGCGAGACTAGCAGCGGGACAGGCTTGGGCGAGCAGTACTTC. Translating it yields CASSETSSGTGLGEQYF.

The rearrangement joins TRBV18 to TRBJ1-2, with a tentative D call TRBD1 (6 bases). The CDR3 runs to 13 residues. Trimming left V 6 bases short and J 4 bases short, with 12 bases between. Germline assignment: CDR1 KGHSH and CDR2 LQKENI. The CDR3: CASSTDSIYGYTF. The DNA of the CDR3 is TGTGCCAGCTCCACGGACAGTATCTATGGCTACACCTTC.

This clone was recorded a few times. This rearrangement joins TRBV6-5 to TRBJ2-7, with D tentatively TRBD1 (6 bases). The length of the CDR3 is 14 residues. The V gene's germline CDR1 is MNHEY and CDR2 SVGAGI. Trimming cost V 4 bases and J 6 bases, with 16 bases left between them. The chain's CDR3 is CASSFQGILGEQYF. The CDR3 coding sequence is TGTGCCAGCAGTTTTCAGGGGATACTCGGCGAGCAGTACTTC.

V usage is TRBV6-5 and J usage is TRBJ1-1; no clear D. CDR1 and CDR2 (germline): MNHEY, SVGAGI. Trimming took 2 bases from V and 1 from J, leaving 8 bases between them. The CDR3 length is 14 residues. CDR3 sequence (DNA): TGTGCCAGCAGTTACGGAGGGAGGAACACTGAAGCTTTCTTT. Translating it yields CASSYGGRNTEAFF.

About this clone itself: Other nucleotide sequences in the sample specify the same CDR3. V is TRBV18 and J is TRBJ2-5, with 11 bases identical to TRBD1. In germline, CDR1 is KGHSH, CDR2 LQKENI. The ends lost 1 base at V and 4 bases at J; junction bases unmatched: 2. The CDR3 covers 15 residues. CDR3 sequence: CASSPRGQGGETQYF. Here the CDR3 DNA reads TGTGCCAGCTCACCACGGGGACAGGGGGGAGAGACCCAGTACTTC.

This clone has more than one count but fewer than ten. The chain is built from TRBV5-1 and TRBJ1-1; D might be TRBD1 (6 bases). The CDR3 covers 17 residues. Germline-derived CDR1 and CDR2 are SGHRS and YFSETQ. The V gene lost 1 base and the J gene lost 0 bases, with 16 bases spanning the gap. CDR3 sequence reads: CASSLFRPGQMNTEAFF. The CDR3 DNA reads as TGCGCCAGCAGCTTGTTTCGCCCCGGACAGATGAACACTGAAGCTTTCTTT.

The chain links TRBV6-4 to TRBJ1-1; D might be TRBD1 (6 bases). Germline CDR1 MRHNA, CDR2 SNTAGT. The CDR3 totals 14 residues. V was cut by 8 bases and J by 1 base, with 14 bases left in between. The CDR3 coding sequence is TGTGCCAGCCGGGACACCCTTCAGAACACTGAAGCTTTCTTT. This gives the protein CASRDTLQNTEAFF.